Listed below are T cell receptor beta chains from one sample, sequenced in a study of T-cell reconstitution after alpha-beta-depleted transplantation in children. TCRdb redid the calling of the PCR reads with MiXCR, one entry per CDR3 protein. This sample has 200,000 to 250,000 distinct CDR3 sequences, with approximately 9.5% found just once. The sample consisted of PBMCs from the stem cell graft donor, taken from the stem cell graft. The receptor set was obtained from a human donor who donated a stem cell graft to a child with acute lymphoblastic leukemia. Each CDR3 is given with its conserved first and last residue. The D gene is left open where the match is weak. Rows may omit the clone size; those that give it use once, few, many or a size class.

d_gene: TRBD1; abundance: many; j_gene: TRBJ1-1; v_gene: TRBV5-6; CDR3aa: CASRQDRVNTEAFF; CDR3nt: TGTGCCAGCAGGCAAGACAGGGTCAATACTGAAGCTTTCTTT
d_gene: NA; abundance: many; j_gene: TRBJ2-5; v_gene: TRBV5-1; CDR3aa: CASSSQGIQETQYF; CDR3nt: TGCGCCAGCAGCTCCCAGGGAATCCAAGAGACCCAGTACTTC
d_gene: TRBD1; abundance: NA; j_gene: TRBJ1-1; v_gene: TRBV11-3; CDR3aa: CASSPTGGGGEAFF; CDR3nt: TGTGCCAGCAGCCCGACAGGGGGCGGCGGTGAAGCTTTCTTT
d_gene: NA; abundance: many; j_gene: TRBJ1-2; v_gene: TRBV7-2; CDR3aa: CASSRSGRGSPYGYTF; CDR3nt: TGTGCCAGCAGCCGTTCGGGAAGAGGAAGCCCTTATGGCTACACCTTC
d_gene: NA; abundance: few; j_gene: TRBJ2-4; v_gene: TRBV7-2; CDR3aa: CASSLARDLAKNIQYF; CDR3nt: TGTGCCAGCAGCTTAGCAAGAGACCTAGCCAAAAACATTCAGTACTTC
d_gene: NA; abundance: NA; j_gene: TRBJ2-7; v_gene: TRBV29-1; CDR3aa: CSVGTAQKQYF; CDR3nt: TGCAGCGTCGGGACTGCCCAAAAGCAGTACTTC
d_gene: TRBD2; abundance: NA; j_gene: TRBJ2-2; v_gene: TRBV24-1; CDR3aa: CATSDLSAGGLTGELFF; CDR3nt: TGTGCCACCAGTGATTTGTCGGCGGGGGGGCTCACCGGGGAGCTGTTTTTT
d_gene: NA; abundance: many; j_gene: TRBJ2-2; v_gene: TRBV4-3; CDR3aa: CASSQNRGTGELFF; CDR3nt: TGCGCCAGCAGCCAGAACCGCGGCACCGGGGAGCTGTTTTTT
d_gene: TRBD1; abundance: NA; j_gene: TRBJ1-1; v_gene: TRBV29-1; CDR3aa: CSVIKQGIGTEAFF; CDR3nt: TGCAGCGTAATAAAACAGGGGATTGGCACTGAAGCTTTCTTT
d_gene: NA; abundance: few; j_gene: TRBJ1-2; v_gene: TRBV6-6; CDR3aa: CAGGHPSADGYTF; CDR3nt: TGTGCCGGGGGTCATCCCTCGGCCGACGGCTACACCTTC
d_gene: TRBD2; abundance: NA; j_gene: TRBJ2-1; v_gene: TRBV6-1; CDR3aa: CASSERLRGVGNEQFF; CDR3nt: TGTGCCAGCAGTGAACGGTTGCGGGGGGTGGGGAATGAGCAGTTCTTC
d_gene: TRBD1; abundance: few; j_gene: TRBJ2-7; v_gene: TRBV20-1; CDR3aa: CSASAQDRGSYEQYF; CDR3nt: TGCAGTGCTAGTGCCCAGGACAGGGGCTCCTACGAGCAGTACTTC
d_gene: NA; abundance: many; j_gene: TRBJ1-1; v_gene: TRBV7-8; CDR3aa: CASSLGVRRRNTEAFF; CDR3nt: TGTGCCAGCAGCTTAGGGGTTCGGAGAAGGAACACTGAAGCTTTCTTT
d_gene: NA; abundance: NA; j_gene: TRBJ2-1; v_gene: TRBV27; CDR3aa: CASSSGVGYNEQFF; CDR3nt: TGTGCCAGCAGTTCCGGGGTGGGATACAATGAGCAGTTCTTC
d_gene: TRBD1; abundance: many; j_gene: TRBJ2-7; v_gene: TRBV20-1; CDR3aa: CSANPGQASYEQYF; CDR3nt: TGCAGTGCGAATCCGGGACAGGCGTCCTACGAGCAGTACTTC
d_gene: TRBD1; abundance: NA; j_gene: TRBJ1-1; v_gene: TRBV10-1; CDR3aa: CASTVGDRGEAFF; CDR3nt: TGCGCCAGCACCGTAGGGGACAGAGGTGAAGCTTTCTTT
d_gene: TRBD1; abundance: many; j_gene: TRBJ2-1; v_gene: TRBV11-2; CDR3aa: CASSLSGNRGLNEQFF; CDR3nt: TGTGCCAGCAGCTTATCCGGGAACAGGGGGCTGAATGAGCAGTTCTTC
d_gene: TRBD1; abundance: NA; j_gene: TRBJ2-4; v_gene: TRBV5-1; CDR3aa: CASSPGQENIQYF; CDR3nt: TGCGCCAGCAGCCCGGGACAGGAAAACATTCAGTACTTC
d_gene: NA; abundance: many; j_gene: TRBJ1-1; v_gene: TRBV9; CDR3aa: CASSKQGVNTEAFF; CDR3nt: TGTGCCAGCAGCAAGCAGGGTGTGAACACTGAAGCTTTCTTT
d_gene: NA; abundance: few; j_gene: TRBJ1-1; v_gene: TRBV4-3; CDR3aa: CASSQVVFYGEAFF; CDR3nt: TGCGCCAGCAGCCAAGTCGTCTTTTACGGTGAAGCTTTCTTT
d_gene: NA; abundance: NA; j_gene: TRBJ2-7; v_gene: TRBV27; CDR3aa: CASRTKNSSPSYEQYF; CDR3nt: TGTGCCAGTAGAACAAAAAACAGTAGCCCCTCCTACGAGCAGTACTTC
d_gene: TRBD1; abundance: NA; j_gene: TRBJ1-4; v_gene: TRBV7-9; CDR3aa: CASSLTGQLNEKLFF; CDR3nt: TGTGCCAGCAGCTTGACGGGACAGCTTAATGAAAAACTGTTTTTT
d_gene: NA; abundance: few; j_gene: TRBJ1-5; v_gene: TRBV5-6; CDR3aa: CASSFRGAGERYQPQHF; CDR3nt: TGTGCCAGCAGCTTCAGAGGGGCCGGCGAGCGATATCAGCCCCAGCATTTT
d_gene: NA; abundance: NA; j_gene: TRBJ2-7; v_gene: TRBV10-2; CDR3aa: CATTGDRAYEQYF; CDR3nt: TGCGCCACCACCGGGGACCGCGCTTACGAGCAGTACTTC
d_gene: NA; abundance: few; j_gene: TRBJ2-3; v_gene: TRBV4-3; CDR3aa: CASSQDYASSTDTQYF; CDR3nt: TGCGCCAGCAGCCAAGATTATGCATCTAGCACAGATACGCAGTATTTT
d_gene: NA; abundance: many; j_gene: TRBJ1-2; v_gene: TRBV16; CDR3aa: CASSQSRTALDTF; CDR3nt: TGTGCCAGCAGCCAAAGCCGGACCGCTTTAGACACCTTC
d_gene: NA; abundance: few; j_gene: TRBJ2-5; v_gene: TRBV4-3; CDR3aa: CASSQEIGANSYQETQYF; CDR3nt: TGCGCCAGCAGCCAAGAAATTGGAGCCAACTCCTACCAAGAGACCCAGTACTTC
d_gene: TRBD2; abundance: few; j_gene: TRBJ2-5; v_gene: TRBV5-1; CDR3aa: CASSSQGVAGVETQYF; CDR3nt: TGCGCCAGCAGCTCCCAAGGGGTAGCGGGGGTCGAGACCCAGTACTTC
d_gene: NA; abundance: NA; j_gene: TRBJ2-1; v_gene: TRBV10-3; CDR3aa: CAISGQGGYNEQFF; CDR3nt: TGTGCCATCAGTGGGCAGGGGGGCTACAATGAGCAGTTCTTC
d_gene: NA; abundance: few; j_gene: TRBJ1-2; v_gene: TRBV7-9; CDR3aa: CASSLVKGENYGYTF; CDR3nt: TGTGCCAGCAGCTTAGTCAAGGGGGAAAACTATGGCTACACCTTC
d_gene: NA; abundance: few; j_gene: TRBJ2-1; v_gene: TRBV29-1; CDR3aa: CSVEGGRFLPLDEQFF; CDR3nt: TGCAGCGTTGAGGGGGGCCGTTTCCTCCCCCTCGATGAGCAGTTCTTC
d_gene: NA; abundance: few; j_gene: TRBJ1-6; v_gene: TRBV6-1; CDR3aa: CASSQDTWTSPLHF; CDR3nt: TGTGCCAGCAGCCAAGACACGTGGACTTCACCCCTCCACTTT
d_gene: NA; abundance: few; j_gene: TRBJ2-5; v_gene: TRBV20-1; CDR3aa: CSALHRRGQETQYF; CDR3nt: TGCAGTGCTCTTCACAGGAGGGGGCAAGAGACCCAGTACTTC
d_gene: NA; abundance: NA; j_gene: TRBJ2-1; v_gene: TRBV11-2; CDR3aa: CASSFGRRGYNEQFF; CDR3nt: TGTGCCAGCAGCTTCGGACGGAGGGGGTACAATGAGCAGTTCTTC
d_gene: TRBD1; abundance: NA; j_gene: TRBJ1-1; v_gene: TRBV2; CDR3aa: CASSRDSFISEAFF; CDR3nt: TGTGCCAGCAGCCGGGACAGTTTCATCTCTGAAGCTTTCTTT
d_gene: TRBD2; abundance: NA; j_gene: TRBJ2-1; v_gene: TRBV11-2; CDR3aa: CASSLVRGNEQFF; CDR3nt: TGTGCCAGCAGCTTAGTGCGGGGGAATGAGCAGTTCTTC
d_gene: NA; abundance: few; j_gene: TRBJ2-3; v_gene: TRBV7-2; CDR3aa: CASSLSHGDTQYF; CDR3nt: TGTGCCAGCAGCTTATCCCACGGAGATACGCAGTATTTT
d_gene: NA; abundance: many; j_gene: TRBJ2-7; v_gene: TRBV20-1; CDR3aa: CSASLGLYEQYF; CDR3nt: TGCAGTGCTAGTCTGGGGTTATACGAGCAGTACTTC
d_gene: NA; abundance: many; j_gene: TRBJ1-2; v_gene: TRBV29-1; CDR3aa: CSVGSELYGYTF; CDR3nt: TGCAGCGTTGGATCAGAACTCTATGGCTACACCTTC
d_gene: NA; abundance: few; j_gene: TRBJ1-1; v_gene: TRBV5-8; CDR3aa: CASSLGRVIMNTEAFF; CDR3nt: TGTGCCAGCAGCCTCGGGCGGGTGATCATGAACACTGAAGCTTTCTTT
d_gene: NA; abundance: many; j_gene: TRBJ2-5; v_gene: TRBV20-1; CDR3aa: CSARAGLVETQYF; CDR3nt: TGCAGTGCTAGAGCGGGGCTTGTGGAGACCCAGTACTTC
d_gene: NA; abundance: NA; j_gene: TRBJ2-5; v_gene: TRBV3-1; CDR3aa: CASNTLSGAKETQYF; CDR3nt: TGTGCCAGCAACACTCTTTCCGGGGCGAAAGAGACCCAGTACTTC
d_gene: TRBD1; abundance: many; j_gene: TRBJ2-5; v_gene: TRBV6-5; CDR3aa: CASSPDRDPQGETQYF; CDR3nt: TGTGCCAGCAGCCCCGACAGGGATCCACAGGGAGAGACCCAGTACTTC
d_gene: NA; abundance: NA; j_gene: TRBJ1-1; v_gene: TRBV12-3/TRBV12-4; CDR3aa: CASNSRGGSTNTEAFF; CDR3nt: TGTGCCAGCAACTCCCGGGGGGGGTCGACAAACACTGAAGCTTTCTTT
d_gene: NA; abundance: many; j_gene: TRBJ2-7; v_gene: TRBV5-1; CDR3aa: CASSLPSVHEQYF; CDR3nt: TGCGCCAGCAGCTTACCTAGCGTCCACGAGCAGTACTTC